Detailed here is one T cell receptor (beta chain). Its antigen is still unknown. The PCR contained 60 Vbeta and 13 Jbeta primers. TCRdb's copy holds only in-frame clones and misses some; the assay was immunoSEQ multiplex PCR. The data contain 140,000 or so clones, 80% of them singletons. The CDR3 consists of 16 residues. This entry belongs to a study of cytomegalovirus exposure and HLA in healthy donors. Study observations and caveats: The authors enumerated 180 or so TCR beta chains as linked to cytomegalovirus.

The origin of this receptor is a man aged 35-49 years in good health and CMV-seronegative. The sample comprised PBMCs. The chain recombines TRBV21-1 with TRBJ1-5; TRBD1, the table's D call, was not compared with the DNA. TRBV21-1 is a pseudogene. This CDR3 is CASKTARVRSNQPQHF. DNA for the CDR3: TGTGCCAGCAAGACCGCCAGGGTTCGGAGCAATCAGCCCCAGCATTTT.